A selection of T cell receptor beta chains follows, all from one sample in a study of shared clonotypes between healthy human individuals. Measured with immunoSEQ multiplex PCR; TCRdb has only the in-frame clones, and not every one. The sample yields approximately 720,000 clones, more than 70% seen once. The sample taken for sequencing was memory CD4+ T cells sorted from blood. The receptors derive from a woman younger than 45 in good health. CDR3s include the opening cysteine and the closing phenylalanine or tryptophan. Fields, in order: V gene, clone size, J gene, D gene, CDR3 protein, CDR3 DNA. A D gene is named only where the DNA matches it firmly. Only part of the rows carry a size: once, few, many, or a class if the clone is expanded.

TRBV5-1	NA	TRBJ2-5	TRBD1	CASSLLGGPKETQYF	TGCGCCAGCAGCTTGTTAGGGGGCCCCAAAGAGACCCAGTACTTC
TRBV4-1	NA	TRBJ2-7	TRBD2	CASSLRVAGGHEQYF	TGCGCCAGCAGCCTCCGGGTAGCGGGAGGCCACGAGCAGTACTTC
TRBV7-3	NA	TRBJ2-3	NA	CASSLDVSSTDTQYF	TGTGCCAGCAGCTTGGACGTATCTAGCACAGATACGCAGTATTTT
TRBV7-2	NA	TRBJ1-5	NA	CASSLSALSDQPQHF	TGTGCCAGCAGCTTATCGGCCCTAAGCGATCAGCCCCAGCATTTT
TRBV5-4	NA	TRBJ1-2	NA	CASSPGLRNYGYTF	TGTGCCAGCAGCCCGGGACTGCGCAACTATGGCTACACCTTC
TRBV5-1	NA	TRBJ2-7	NA	CASSPASDEQYF	TGCGCCAGCAGCCCCGCCTCGGACGAGCAGTACTTC
TRBV28	NA	TRBJ2-7	TRBD2	CASRAGGYEQYF	TGTGCCAGCAGGGCGGGAGGGTACGAGCAGTACTTC
TRBV19	NA	TRBJ1-5	NA	CASSYPLSGINQPQHF	TGTGCCAGTAGCTACCCTTTAAGTGGTATCAATCAGCCCCAGCATTTT
TRBV28	NA	TRBJ1-6	TRBD1	CASRTGSYNSPLHF	TGTGCCTCACGGACAGGCTCCTATAATTCACCCCTCCACTTT
TRBV30	few	TRBJ2-5	NA	CAWSIGQVGEAETQYF	TGTGCCTGGAGTATCGGGCAGGTGGGAGAGGCGGAGACCCAGTACTTC
TRBV2	once	TRBJ1-1	NA	CASSVADTEAFF	TGTGCCAGCAGTGTGGCAGACACTGAAGCTTTCTTT
TRBV5-1	NA	TRBJ1-1	NA	CASSLGDSTQAFF	TGCGCCAGCAGCTTGGGCGACTCTACCCAAGCTTTCTTT
TRBV11-2	NA	TRBJ2-7	NA	CASSFTWDESSYEQYF	TGTGCCAGCAGCTTCACCTGGGACGAGAGCTCCTACGAGCAGTACTTC
TRBV7-8	NA	TRBJ2-2	NA	CASSLQPNTGELFF	TGTGCCAGCAGCTTGCAGCCGAACACCGGGGAGCTGTTTTTT
TRBV5-1	NA	TRBJ2-5	TRBD2	CASSPGTSGMTQYF	TGCGCCAGCAGCCCCGGGACTAGCGGGATGACCCAGTACTTC
TRBV25-1	NA	TRBJ1-1	NA	CASSDSHTEAFF	TGTGCCAGCAGTGACAGCCACACTGAAGCTTTCTTT